The rows below give T cell receptor beta chains drawn from one sample of a study of cytomegalovirus exposure and HLA in healthy donors. Produced via immunoSEQ multiplex PCR; TCRdb's table is partial and in-frame only. The data contain about 190,000 clones, more than 65% of them singletons. Sequencing was done on a sample of PBMCs. The receptors were sampled from a woman aged 30 to 39 in good health and CMV-seropositive. CDR3s include the opening cysteine and the closing phenylalanine or tryptophan. D genes are given only for firm matches. Rows give clone size only sometimes, using once, few, many, or a class for an expanded clone.

. | . | TRBJ1-1 | TRBV28 | CASSLSRATEAFF | TGTGCCAGCAGTTTATCCCGCGCCACTGAAGCTTTCTTT
TRBD2 | . | TRBJ2-2 | TRBV7-6 | CASRAGTSGTGELFF | TGTGCCAGCAGGGCCGGGACTAGCGGGACCGGGGAGCTGTTTTTT
. | . | TRBJ2-7 | TRBV27 | CASSLTDTYEQYF | TGTGCCAGCAGTTTAACAGATACCTACGAGCAGTACTTC
. | . | TRBJ2-7 | TRBV28 | CASSWDGGYEQYF | TGTGCCAGCAGTTGGGACGGGGGATACGAGCAGTACTTC
TRBD2 | few | TRBJ2-1 | TRBV28 | CASSLYPVAGGSKERNEQFF | TGTGCCAGCAGTTTATACCCGGTAGCGGGAGGGTCAAAAGAACGGAATGAGCAGTTCTTC
TRBD2 | . | TRBJ2-1 | TRBV19 | CASSGGLAGYNEQFF | TGTGCCAGTAGTGGCGGACTAGCGGGATACAATGAGCAGTTCTTC
. | once | TRBJ2-1 | TRBV29-1 | CSVQDTSSYNEQFF | TGCAGCGTTCAGGATACGAGCTCCTACAATGAGCAGTTCTTC
TRBD1 | few | TRBJ2-7 | TRBV2 | CASSQTGGGEYF | TGTGCCAGCAGTCAGACAGGGGGCGGGGAGTACTTC
. | . | TRBJ2-1 | TRBV18 | CASSPREAREQFF | TGTGCCAGCTCACCAAGAGAAGCCCGGGAGCAGTTCTTC
TRBD2 | once | TRBJ2-7 | TRBV29-1 | CSVYGRLSNSYEQYF | TGCAGCGTGTACGGGAGGCTTTCCAACTCCTACGAGCAGTACTTC
TRBD2 | . | TRBJ2-1 | TRBV28 | CASRSSGFGEQFF | TGTGCCAGCAGGTCTAGCGGGTTCGGTGAGCAGTTCTTC
. | . | TRBJ1-1 | TRBV14 | CASSPWRRLTEAFF | TGTGCCAGCAGCCCCTGGAGACGTTTGACTGAAGCTTTCTTT
. | . | TRBJ1-1 | TRBV7-9 | CASSLAGGEAFF | TGTGCCAGCAGCTTAGCAGGCGGGGAAGCTTTCTTT
TRBD2 | . | TRBJ2-2 | TRBV9 | CASNEGLAASGELFF | TGTGCCAGCAACGAGGGACTAGCGGCCAGCGGGGAGCTGTTTTTT
. | . | TRBJ1-2 | TRBV9 | CASSVTDYGYTF | TGTGCCAGCAGCGTAACAGACTATGGCTACACCTTC
. | once | TRBJ1-2 | TRBV29-1 | CSVEDPQNYGYTF | TGCAGCGTGGAGGACCCGCAAAACTATGGCTACACCTTC
TRBD1 | . | TRBJ1-1 | TRBV4-1 | CASSPGQGPRTEAFF | TGCGCCAGCAGCCCCGGACAGGGCCCCCGGACTGAAGCTTTCTTT
TRBD1 | . | TRBJ2-7 | TRBV6-5 | CASHKGQGSYEQYF | TGTGCCAGCCACAAGGGACAGGGGTCCTACGAGCAGTACTTC
TRBD2 | . | TRBJ2-3 | TRBV5-1 | CASSPGLASFTDTQYF | TGCGCCAGCAGCCCGGGACTAGCGTCTTTCACAGATACGCAGTATTTT
TRBD1 | . | TRBJ2-1 | TRBV7-9 | CASSPRTGQGEQFF | TGTGCCAGCAGCCCGAGGACAGGGCAGGGTGAGCAGTTCTTC
TRBD2 | . | TRBJ2-5 | TRBV9 | CASSVGLAGARVTETQYF | TGTGCCAGCAGCGTAGGACTAGCGGGAGCACGGGTTACAGAGACCCAGTACTTC
. | . | TRBJ1-4 | TRBV7-9 | CASSSWTRNNEKLFF | TGTGCCAGCAGCTCATGGACAAGAAATAATGAAAAACTGTTTTTT
. | . | TRBJ2-7 | TRBV4-2 | CASSQDFSVSYEQYF | TGTGCCAGCAGCCAAGATTTCAGCGTCTCCTACGAGCAGTACTTC
. | . | TRBJ1-2 | TRBV9 | CASSVAPGGDYGYTF | TGTGCCAGCAGCGTAGCGCCCGGAGGAGACTATGGCTACACCTTC
. | . | TRBJ1-4 | TRBV29-1 | CSVLAENEKLFF | TGCAGCGTGCTGGCGGAGAATGAAAAACTGTTTTTT
. | . | TRBJ1-2 | TRBV7-9 | CASSFNRDGYTF | TGTGCCAGCAGCTTCAACAGGGACGGCTACACCTTC
. | . | TRBJ2-5 | TRBV12-2 | CASRSGQEKETQYF | TGTGCAAGTCGCTCTGGACAGGAAAAAGAGACCCAGTACTTC
TRBD1 | . | TRBJ2-1 | TRBV6-6 | CASSYRRQGSANEQFF | TGTGCCAGCAGTTACCGACGACAGGGATCGGCGAATGAGCAGTTCTTC
. | once | TRBJ2-2 | TRBV13 | CASSLDSRIGELFF | TGTGCCAGCAGCTTAGATTCGAGGATCGGGGAGCTGTTTTTT